A selection of T cell receptor beta chains follows, all from one sample in a study of graft-versus-host responses after intestinal transplantation. Profiling relied on immunoSEQ multiplex PCR, and the TCRdb table lists in-frame clones only, not all of them. The table shows around 64,000 clones, with around 93% occurring only once. Antigens of these TCRs are unknown. The source was unstimulated CD4+ T cells sorted from spleen or lymph node cells, collected before transplant. These receptors originate from a human donor who was the organ donor for an intestinal transplant. Each CDR3 is given with its conserved first and last residue. D genes are given only for firm matches. Clone size is given for some rows only: seen once, a few or many times, or a class if the clone is expanded.

d_call j_call cdr3_length v_call clone_size cdr3_nt cdr3_aa
TRBD1 TRBJ1-1 16 TRBV7-3 NA TGTGCCAGCAGCTTAACGGGAGGACAGGCGAACACTGAAGCTTTCTTT CASSLTGGQANTEAFF
NA TRBJ1-6 15 TRBV5-6 NA TGTGCCAGCAGCCTCACCCCCCCCTCTAATTCACCCCTCCACTTT CASSLTPPSNSPLHF
NA TRBJ2-2 16 TRBV5-1 NA TGCGCCAGCAGCCGCCTGGCCAGGGCAAACACCGGGGAGCTGTTTTTT CASSRLARANTGELFF
NA TRBJ2-5 12 TRBV7-2 NA TGTGCCAGCAGCTCGACCCGGGAGACCCAGTACTTC CASSSTRETQYF
NA TRBJ1-2 12 TRBV29-1 NA TGCAGCGTTTCGGGTGGTTGGTATGGCTACACCTTC CSVSGGWYGYTF
TRBD2 TRBJ2-5 15 TRBV6-1 NA TGTGCCAGCACCCCGACCGGACTAGCGAAGGAGACCCAGTACTTC CASTPTGLAKETQYF
TRBD2 TRBJ2-2 17 TRBV10-3 NA TGTGCCATCAGTGAGACCTTCGGCGGGGGGGAGGCCGGGGAGCTGTTTTTT CAISETFGGGEAGELFF
NA TRBJ2-7 17 TRBV4-2 NA TGTGCCAGCAGCCAAGGTGGAACCGGGACCCTGTCCTACGAGCAGTACTTC CASSQGGTGTLSYEQYF
TRBD1 TRBJ1-5 17 TRBV4-1 once TGCGCCAGCAGCCAATCACGGGACAGGGCGGCTCATCAGCCCCAGCATTTT CASSQSRDRAAHQPQHF
NA TRBJ2-3 13 TRBV14 once TGTGCCAGCAGCCTAACCCTAGTCGGTACGCAGTATTTT CASSLTLVGTQYF
NA TRBJ2-3 14 TRBV11-2 NA TGTGCCAGCATGGGGGGCAGAGAGACAGATACGCAGTATTTT CASMGGRETDTQYF
TRBD1 TRBJ1-5 15 TRBV6-5 NA TGTGCCAGCAGACCCGGGACAGGGTCGAGTCAGCCCCAGCATTTT CASRPGTGSSQPQHF
TRBD1 TRBJ2-5 13 TRBV5-4 NA TGTGCCAGCAGCTTTGACAGGGGAGAGACCCAGTACTTC CASSFDRGETQYF
NA TRBJ1-1 14 TRBV5-5 NA TGTGCCAGCAGCTTCGAGCTAAGTAGGACTGAAGCTTTCTTT CASSFELSRTEAFF
TRBD1 TRBJ1-2 15 TRBV15 once TGTGCCACCAGCAGGAGGACAGGCGGGCTTTCTGGCTACACCTTC CATSRRTGGLSGYTF
TRBD1 TRBJ1-2 17 TRBV5-6 NA TGTGCCAGCAGCTTGGGGTCAACGACAGGGAGGAGATATGGCTACACCTTC CASSLGSTTGRRYGYTF
NA TRBJ1-1 14 TRBV19 NA TGTGCCAGTAGTCCGCGGGGGCGAAAAACTGAAGCTTTCTTT CASSPRGRKTEAFF
TRBD1 TRBJ1-4 15 TRBV4-1 NA TGCGCCAGCAGCCAAGAAGGCAGGGGGGTTGAAAAACTGTTTTTT CASSQEGRGVEKLFF
NA TRBJ1-4 15 TRBV7-2 NA TGTGCCAGCAGCTTAGTGGGGGCGGGGAGTGAAAAACTGTTTTTT CASSLVGAGSEKLFF
NA TRBJ2-2 12 TRBV7-9 once TGTGCCAGCAGCTTTTCGGGCGGGGAGCTGTTTTTT CASSFSGGELFF
NA TRBJ2-1 15 TRBV7-6 NA TGTGCCAGCAGCTTAGGGCGGGGGCCCTACAATGAGCAGTTCTTC CASSLGRGPYNEQFF
NA TRBJ2-5 14 TRBV30 NA TGTGCCGAGTTGGGGGAAGAGGGGTCGGAGACCCAGTACTTC CAELGEEGSETQYF